This passage covers 4 T cell receptor beta chains from one sample sequenced in a study of lymphopenia after photon versus proton radiotherapy. Sequencing was performed with immunoSEQ multiplex PCR; in TCRdb, only in-frame clones are kept and a portion is missing. The repertoire holds just over 40,000 clones, about 86% seen once, with 10% to 13% in the top ten. The source was peripheral blood, collected from a patient treated with proton-based radiotherapy. The receptors here all came from a woman in her 70s with pancreatic cancer. Some clones in this sample may be carry-over from other donors' samples.

The CDR3 protein is CASSTRTEDTEAFF. CDR3 nucleotide sequence: TGTGCCAGCAGCACCCGGACAGAGGACACTGAAGCTTTCTTT. The chain carries TRBV5-4 and TRBJ1-1; D is possibly TRBD1 (6 bases). Germline loops: CDR1 SGHNT, CDR2 YYREEE (reference sequence). Trimming cost V 4 bases and J 3 bases, with 13 bases left between them. The CDR3 consists of 14 residues.

This clone was seen a handful of times. This chain joins TRBV28 and TRBJ2-2; TRBD2 agrees at 14 bases. The CDR3 has 19 amino acids. Germline V lookup: CDR1 MDHEN, CDR2 SYDVKM. V gave up 6 bases and J gave up 4 bases; unmatched junction bases: 13. The CDR3, as DNA: TGTGCCAGCAGCCAAAGGCGACTAGCGGGAGGGCGAGGCACCGGGGAGCTGTTTTTT. Translated: CASSQRRLAGGRGTGELFF. Full variable domain (remainder filled in from reference TRBV28 and TRBJ2-2): DVKVTQSSRYLVKRTGEKVFLECVQDMDHENMFWYRQDPGLGLRLIYFSYDVKMKEKGDIPEGYSVSREKKERFSLILESASTNQTSMYLCASSQRRLAGGRGTGELFFGEGSRLTVL.

The chain employs TRBV29-1 and TRBJ1-1, with 8 nucleotides matching TRBD1. Germline V lookup: CDR1 SQVTM, CDR2 ANQGSEA. The V segment lost 0 bases and the J segment 4 bases; nucleotides outside the gene matches: 10. The CDR3 consists of 16 residues. This chain's CDR3 is CSVEDAAGGEVTEAFF. CDR3 sequence (DNA): TGCAGCGTTGAAGACGCGGCAGGGGGCGAGGTCACTGAAGCTTTCTTT.

This chain joins TRBV19 and TRBJ2-5; the D is unclear. CDR3 length: 12 amino acids. The V end was cut by 8 bases, the J end by 1 base, with 8 bases between. The germline CDR1 and CDR2 sequences are LNHDA and SQIVND (reference sequence). This CDR3 is CASSSGQETQYF. The CDR3 nucleotides are TGTGCCAGTTCGTCAGGCCAAGAGACCCAGTACTTC.